A selection of T cell receptor beta chains follows, all from one sample in a study of tumour-infiltrating T cells in Burkitt lymphoma. Here immunoSEQ multiplex PCR was the method, and the copy in TCRdb shows in-frame clones only, minus some. The data contain under 5,500 clones, about 88% of them singletons. Material: tumor tissue. The receptors were sampled from a human donor with diffuse large B-cell lymphoma. Some clones in this sample may be carry-over from other donors' samples. CDR3s include the opening cysteine and the closing phenylalanine or tryptophan. D genes are given only for firm matches. Clone size is shown for a subset of rows, as once, few, many or a class of expanded clone.

V: TRBV4-1
length: 17
J: TRBJ2-2
size: .
D: TRBD2
CDR3: CASSQDLGGGGRRELFF
DNA: TGCGCCAGCAGCCAAGATCTTGGCGGGGGGGGTCGTAGGGAGCTGTTTTTT

V: TRBV4-2
length: 14
J: TRBJ1-2
size: once
D: .
CDR3: CASSQGSDFYGYTF
DNA: TGTGCCAGCAGCCAAGGATCAGACTTCTATGGCTACACCTTC

V: TRBV11-2
length: 16
J: TRBJ2-5
size: .
D: TRBD2
CDR3: CASSRRLAGKKETQYF
DNA: TGTGCCAGCAGCCGAAGACTAGCGGGGAAGAAAGAGACCCAGTACTTC

V: TRBV5-1
length: 16
J: TRBJ2-2
size: once
D: TRBD2
CDR3: CASSTTGGANTGELFF
DNA: TGCGCCAGCAGCACTACGGGAGGCGCGAACACCGGGGAGCTGTTTTTT

V: TRBV6-6
length: 13
J: TRBJ2-5
size: .
D: TRBD2
CDR3: CASGTSGQETQYF
DNA: TGTGCCAGCGGAACTAGCGGCCAAGAGACCCAGTACTTC

V: TRBV7-8
length: 15
J: TRBJ1-5
size: .
D: .
CDR3: CASIRSIDSNQPQHF
DNA: TGTGCCAGCATCCGGAGTATCGATAGCAATCAGCCCCAGCATTTT

V: TRBV5-8
length: 13
J: TRBJ1-2
size: once
D: .
CDR3: CASSLGTGNGYTF
DNA: TGTGCCAGCAGCTTGGGCACAGGGAACGGCTACACCTTC

V: TRBV6-1
length: 13
J: TRBJ1-5
size: .
D: .
CDR3: CASSEGHHQPQHF
DNA: TGTGCCAGCAGTGAAGGACATCATCAGCCCCAGCATTTT

V: TRBV4-2
length: 16
J: TRBJ1-2
size: .
D: .
CDR3: CASSQDPRDTNYGYTF
DNA: TGTGCCAGCAGCCAAGATCCGAGGGATACTAACTATGGCTACACCTTC

V: TRBV7-9
length: 14
J: TRBJ2-6
size: few
D: .
CDR3: CASSLEGRGNVLTF
DNA: TGTGCCAGCAGCTTAGAGGGAAGAGGCAACGTCCTGACTTTC

V: TRBV5-1
length: 15
J: TRBJ2-5
size: .
D: .
CDR3: CASSLLGGVGETQYF
DNA: TGCGCCAGCAGCTTGTTAGGCGGGGTTGGGGAGACCCAGTACTTC

V: TRBV5-4
length: 14
J: TRBJ2-5
size: .
D: TRBD1
CDR3: CASSGTGGQETQYF
DNA: TGTGCCAGCAGCGGGACAGGGGGCCAAGAGACCCAGTACTTC

V: TRBV5-6
length: 16
J: TRBJ2-2
size: .
D: TRBD2
CDR3: CASSSLRREATGELFF
DNA: TGTGCCAGCAGCTCGCTGCGGCGGGAGGCCACCGGGGAGCTGTTTTTT

V: TRBV27
length: 16
J: TRBJ2-2
size: .
D: .
CDR3: CASSFPGAANTGELFF
DNA: TGTGCCAGCAGTTTCCCGGGGGCTGCGAACACCGGGGAGCTGTTTTTT

V: TRBV5-1
length: 15
J: TRBJ1-1
size: .
D: TRBD1
CDR3: CASSGGQGVNTEAFF
DNA: TGCGCCAGCAGCGGGGGACAGGGAGTGAACACTGAAGCTTTCTTT

V: TRBV6-6
length: 13
J: TRBJ1-1
size: .
D: .
CDR3: CASSYSLPTEAFF
DNA: TGTGCCAGCAGTTACTCCCTACCGACAGAAGCTTTCTTT

V: TRBV15
length: 17
J: TRBJ2-1
size: .
D: .
CDR3: CATSVRGVGGARNEQFF
DNA: TGTGCCACCAGCGTTAGAGGGGTAGGGGGAGCGCGAAATGAGCAGTTCTTC

V: TRBV18
length: 14
J: TRBJ2-7
size: .
D: TRBD2
CDR3: CASSSGRESGEQYF
DNA: TGTGCCAGCTCATCAGGGAGGGAATCCGGGGAGCAGTACTTC

V: TRBV27
length: 15
J: TRBJ1-2
size: .
D: TRBD1
CDR3: CASSLLGDRGEVYTF
DNA: TGTGCCAGCAGTTTACTGGGTGACAGGGGTGAGGTCTACACCTTC

V: TRBV6-6
length: 15
J: TRBJ1-6
size: few
D: TRBD1
CDR3: CASSYGTGGSSPLHF
DNA: TGTGCCAGCAGTTACGGCACAGGGGGTAGTTCACCCCTCCACTTT

V: TRBV27
length: 14
J: TRBJ1-1
size: .
D: .
CDR3: CASSLFKAGTEAFF
DNA: TGTGCCAGCAGTTTATTTAAGGCGGGTACTGAAGCTTTCTTT

V: TRBV4-2
length: 14
J: TRBJ2-1
size: .
D: TRBD2
CDR3: CASSQGGGHNEQFF
DNA: TGTGCCAGCAGCCAAGGCGGGGGGCACAATGAGCAGTTCTTC

V: TRBV6-6
length: 16
J: TRBJ1-1
size: once
D: TRBD1
CDR3: CASSLSRQGVNTEAFF
DNA: TGTGCCAGCAGTTTATCAAGACAGGGGGTCAACACTGAAGCTTTCTTT

V: TRBV19
length: 10
J: TRBJ1-2
size: .
D: .
CDR3: CASKDYGYTF
DNA: TGTGCCTCGAAGGACTATGGCTACACCTTC

V: TRBV5-1
length: 15
J: TRBJ1-2
size: .
D: .
CDR3: CASTFRPEGNYGYTF
DNA: TGCGCCAGCACCTTTCGGCCCGAGGGCAACTATGGCTACACCTTC

V: TRBV19
length: 14
J: TRBJ1-1
size: .
D: .
CDR3: CASSLGFGNTEAFF
DNA: TGTGCCAGTAGTCTGGGGTTCGGGAACACTGAAGCTTTCTTT

V: TRBV11-2
length: 15
J: TRBJ1-5
size: few
D: .
CDR3: CASSSVGGARQPQHF
DNA: TGTGCCAGCAGCTCCGTGGGGGGCGCAAGGCAGCCCCAGCATTTT

V: TRBV2
length: 18
J: TRBJ2-3
size: .
D: TRBD2
CDR3: CASSDYSSGVSSTDTQYF
DNA: TGTGCCAGCAGCGATTATAGTAGCGGGGTATCTAGCACAGATACGCAGTATTTT

V: TRBV6-6
length: 15
J: TRBJ2-6
size: .
D: .
CDR3: CASSYAVSGANVLTF
DNA: TGTGCCAGCAGTTACGCCGTCTCTGGGGCCAACGTCCTGACTTTC

V: TRBV5-1
length: 14
J: TRBJ1-1
size: .
D: .
CDR3: CASSFTEMNTEAFF
DNA: TGCGCCAGCAGCTTCACAGAGATGAACACTGAAGCTTTCTTT

V: TRBV7-2
length: 14
J: TRBJ2-2
size: .
D: .
CDR3: CASSPRTLTGELFF
DNA: TGTGCCAGCAGCCCTAGGACACTTACCGGGGAGCTGTTTTTT

V: TRBV5-1
length: 14
J: TRBJ2-7
size: .
D: .
CDR3: CASSFSSGPYEQYF
DNA: TGCGCCAGCAGCTTCTCCAGCGGACCCTACGAGCAGTACTTC

V: TRBV27
length: 17
J: TRBJ2-1
size: .
D: TRBD2
CDR3: CASRGTSGINSYNEQFF
DNA: TGTGCCAGCAGGGGGACTAGCGGGATCAACTCCTACAATGAGCAGTTCTTC

V: TRBV10-2
length: 13
J: TRBJ2-3
size: once
D: .
CDR3: CASSEGTGDTQYF
DNA: TGCGCCAGCAGTGAAGGAACCGGGGATACGCAGTATTTT

V: TRBV9
length: 18
J: TRBJ2-2
size: .
D: TRBD1
CDR3: CASRDGGQGVPGTGELFF
DNA: TGTGCCAGCAGGGACGGGGGACAGGGGGTACCGGGCACCGGGGAGCTGTTTTTT

V: TRBV27
length: 13
J: TRBJ1-6
size: .
D: .
CDR3: CASSPSADSPLHF
DNA: TGTGCCAGCAGTCCGTCGGCTGATTCACCCCTCCACTTT

V: TRBV9
length: 13
J: TRBJ1-6
size: .
D: .
CDR3: CASSVGGNSPLHF
DNA: TGTGCCAGCAGCGTAGGGGGCAATTCACCCCTCCACTTT

V: TRBV6-5
length: 14
J: TRBJ2-1
size: .
D: TRBD2
CDR3: CASGERLAGVEQFF
DNA: TGTGCCAGCGGAGAGCGGCTAGCGGGAGTTGAGCAGTTCTTC

V: TRBV9
length: 14
J: TRBJ2-7
size: .
D: TRBD1
CDR3: CASSVEGQGYEQYF
DNA: TGTGCCAGCAGCGTAGAGGGACAGGGCTACGAGCAGTACTTC

V: TRBV5-6
length: 16
J: TRBJ2-1
size: .
D: .
CDR3: CASSQTDTVPTYEQFF
DNA: TGTGCCAGCAGTCAAACGGACACGGTCCCTACCTATGAGCAGTTCTTC

V: TRBV30
length: 14
J: TRBJ2-1
size: .
D: TRBD2
CDR3: CAWTGLAGGLEQFF
DNA: TGTGCCTGGACCGGACTAGCGGGGGGACTTGAGCAGTTCTTC

V: TRBV10-2
length: 13
J: TRBJ1-2
size: .
D: TRBD1
CDR3: CASSGQGSGGYTF
DNA: TGCGCCAGCAGCGGACAGGGTAGCGGTGGCTACACCTTC

V: TRBV5-1
length: 13
J: TRBJ1-4
size: few
D: .
CDR3: CASGQGPGEKLFF
DNA: TGCGCCAGCGGCCAGGGCCCGGGTGAAAAACTGTTTTTT

V: TRBV11-3
length: 13
J: TRBJ2-7
size: once
D: .
CDR3: CASSFSTDYEQYF
DNA: TGTGCCAGCAGCTTCTCAACAGATTACGAGCAGTACTTC